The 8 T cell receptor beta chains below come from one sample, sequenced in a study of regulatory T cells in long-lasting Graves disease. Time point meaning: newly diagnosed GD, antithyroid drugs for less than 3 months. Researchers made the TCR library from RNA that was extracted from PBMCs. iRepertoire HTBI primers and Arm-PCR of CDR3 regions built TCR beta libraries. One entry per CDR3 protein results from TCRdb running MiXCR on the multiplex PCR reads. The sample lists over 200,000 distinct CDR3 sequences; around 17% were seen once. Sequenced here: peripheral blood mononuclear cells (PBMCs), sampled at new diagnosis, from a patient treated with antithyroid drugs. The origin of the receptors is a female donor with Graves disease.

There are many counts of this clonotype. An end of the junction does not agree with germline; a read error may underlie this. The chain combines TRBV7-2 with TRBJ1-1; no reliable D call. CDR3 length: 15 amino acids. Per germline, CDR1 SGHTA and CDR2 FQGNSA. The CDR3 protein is CASSNGPVVDTEAFF. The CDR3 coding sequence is TGCGCCAGCAGCAATGGACCGGTAGTGGACACTGAAGCTTTCTTT.

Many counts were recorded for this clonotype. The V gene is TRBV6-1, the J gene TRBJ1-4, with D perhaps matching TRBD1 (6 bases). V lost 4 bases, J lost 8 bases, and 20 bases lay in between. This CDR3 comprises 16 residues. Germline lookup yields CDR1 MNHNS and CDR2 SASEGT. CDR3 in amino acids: CASSAKPRTVGEKLFF. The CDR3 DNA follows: TGTGCCAGCAGTGCGAAACCGCGGACAGTCGGGGAAAAACTGTTTTTT.

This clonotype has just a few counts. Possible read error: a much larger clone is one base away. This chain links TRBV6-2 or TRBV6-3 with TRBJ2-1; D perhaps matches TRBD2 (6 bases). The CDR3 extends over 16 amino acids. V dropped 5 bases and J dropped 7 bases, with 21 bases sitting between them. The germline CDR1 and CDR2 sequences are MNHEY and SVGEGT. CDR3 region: CASSHVLGLASNEQFF. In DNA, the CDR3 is TGTGCCAGCAGTCACGTCCTCGGTCTAGCGTCGAATGAGCAGTTCTTC.

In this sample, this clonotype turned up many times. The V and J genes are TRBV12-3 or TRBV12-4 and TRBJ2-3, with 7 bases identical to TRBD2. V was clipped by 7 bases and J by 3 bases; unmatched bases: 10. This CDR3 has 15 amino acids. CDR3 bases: TGTGCCAGCACGTGGTCGGGAGGTCGTACAGATACGCAGTATTTT. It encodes CASTWSGGRTDTQYF.

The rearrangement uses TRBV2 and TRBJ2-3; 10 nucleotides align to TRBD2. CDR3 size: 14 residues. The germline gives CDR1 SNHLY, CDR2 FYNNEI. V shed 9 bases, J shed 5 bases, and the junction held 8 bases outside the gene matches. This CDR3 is CASLAGGSGDTQYF. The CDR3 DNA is TGTGCCAGTTTAGCGGGAGGTAGTGGAGATACGCAGTATTTT.

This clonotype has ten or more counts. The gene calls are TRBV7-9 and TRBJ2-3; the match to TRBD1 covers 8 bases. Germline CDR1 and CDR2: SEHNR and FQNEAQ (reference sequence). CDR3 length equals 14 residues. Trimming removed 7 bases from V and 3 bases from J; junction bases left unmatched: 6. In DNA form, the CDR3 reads TGTGCCAGCACCGGGACAGGCCGAACAGATACGCAGTATTTT. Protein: CASTGTGRTDTQYF.

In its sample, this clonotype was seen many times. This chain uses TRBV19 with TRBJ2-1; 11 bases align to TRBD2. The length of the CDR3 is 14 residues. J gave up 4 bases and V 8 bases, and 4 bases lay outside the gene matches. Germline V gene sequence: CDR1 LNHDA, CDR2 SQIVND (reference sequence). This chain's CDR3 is CASSTSGVYNEQFF. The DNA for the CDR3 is TGTGCCAGTTCGACTAGCGGGGTTTACAATGAGCAGTTCTTC. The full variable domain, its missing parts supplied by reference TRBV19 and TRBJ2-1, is DGGITQSPKYLFRKEGQNVTLSCEQNLNHDAMYWYRQDPGQGLRLIYYSQIVNDFQKGDIAEGYSVSREKKESFPLTVTSAQKNPTAFYLCASSTSGVYNEQFFGPGTRLTVL.

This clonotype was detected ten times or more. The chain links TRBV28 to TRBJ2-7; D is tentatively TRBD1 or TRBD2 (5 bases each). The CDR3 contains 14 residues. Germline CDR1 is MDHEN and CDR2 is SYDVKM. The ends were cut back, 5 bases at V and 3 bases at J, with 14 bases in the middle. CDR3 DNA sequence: TGTGCCAGCAGTCCCGGGGACGGGGTCTACGAGCAGTACTTC. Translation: CASSPGDGVYEQYF. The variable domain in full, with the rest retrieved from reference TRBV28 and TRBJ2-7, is DVKVTQSSRYLVKRTGEKVFLECVQDMDHENMFWYRQDPGLGLRLIYFSYDVKMKEKGDIPEGYSVSREKKERFSLILESASTNQTSMYLCASSPGDGVYEQYFGPGTRLTVT.